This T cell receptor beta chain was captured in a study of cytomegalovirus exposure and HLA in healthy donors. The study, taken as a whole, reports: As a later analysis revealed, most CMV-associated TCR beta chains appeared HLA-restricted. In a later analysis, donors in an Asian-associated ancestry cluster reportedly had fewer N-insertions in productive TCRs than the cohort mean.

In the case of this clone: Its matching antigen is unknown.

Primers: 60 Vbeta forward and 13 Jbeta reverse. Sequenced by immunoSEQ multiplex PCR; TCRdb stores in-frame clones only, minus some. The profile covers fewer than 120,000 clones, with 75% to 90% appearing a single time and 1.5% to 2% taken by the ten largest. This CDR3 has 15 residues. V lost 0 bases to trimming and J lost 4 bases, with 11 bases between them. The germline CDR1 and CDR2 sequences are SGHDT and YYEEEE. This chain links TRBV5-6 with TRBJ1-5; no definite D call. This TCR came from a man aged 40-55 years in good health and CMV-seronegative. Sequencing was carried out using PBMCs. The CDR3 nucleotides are TGTGCCAGCAGCTTGGCGGGCAGAGGGAATCAGCCCCAGCATTTT. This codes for CASSLAGRGNQPQHF.